One and the same sample provided the 23 T cell receptor beta chains below, sequenced in a study of brain T cells in children with intractable seizures. TCRdb's copy holds only in-frame clones and misses some; the assay was immunoSEQ multiplex PCR. The top ten clones hold 4.5% to 7% of a sample with 300,000 to 400,000 clones, 93% of them seen once. Documented time point: blood from clinic visit 5 months post-surgery; TSC patient then seizure free. Material: peripheral blood, obtained 4 to 5 months after surgery. Source of these receptors: a boy younger than two with tuberous sclerosis and intractable seizures.

This sequence joins TRBV19 and TRBJ2-5, with 8 bases lining up with TRBD1. V lost 3 bases and J lost 3; bases outside the gene matches: 3. The CDR3 runs 14 residues. The germline V gene has CDR1 LNHDA and CDR2 SQIVND (reference sequence). The DNA of the CDR3 is TGTGCCAGTAGTATCGGGACAGGAAAAGAGACCCAGTACTTC. The encoded protein is CASSIGTGKETQYF.

This chain joins TRBV5-1 and TRBJ2-3; D gene ambiguous. Germline V gene data show CDR1 as SGHRS and CDR2 as YFSETQ. V lost 5 bases to trimming and J lost 2 bases, with 21 bases between them. The CDR3 consists of 17 residues. For the CDR3, the DNA is TGCGCCAGCAGTCCGTTGAAGAGGTCGCTCTCCACAGATACGCAGTATTTT. Residues: CASSPLKRSLSTDTQYF.

Note on this clone: Within the sample, other DNA sequences also encode this same CDR3. The chain combines TRBV27 with TRBJ2-3; D is undetermined. The germline V gene encodes CDR1 MNHEY and CDR2 SMNVEV (reference sequence). The V end was cut by 2 bases, the J end by 4 bases, with 1 base between. CDR3 length equals 11 residues. CDR3 residues: CASSLADTQYF. In DNA form, the CDR3 reads TGTGCCAGCAGTTTAGCAGATACGCAGTATTTT.

The chain uses TRBV5-1 and TRBJ1-2; 7 bases are a match to TRBD1. Germline CDR1 and CDR2: SGHRS and YFSETQ. The CDR3 runs 14 residues. V lost 2 bases, J lost 7 bases, and 8 bases stayed unmatched. CDR3 region: CASSFGQAQRGYTF. DNA of the CDR3: TGCGCCAGCAGCTTCGGACAGGCCCAGCGTGGCTACACCTTC.

The chain links TRBV11-2 to TRBJ1-6; D gene uncertain. CDR1 is SGHAT, CDR2 FQNNGV, per germline. This CDR3 region has 15 residues. V lost 5 bases and J 3 bases, leaving 11 bases between the germline ends. The CDR3 bases are TGTGCCAGCAGCCCAGAGGCACTCTATAATTCACCCCTCCACTTT. Protein product: CASSPEALYNSPLHF.

This clone was seen only a few times. The CDR3, as DNA: TGTGCCAGCAGTTACGCGACTAGCGGAGCCAACAATGAGCAGTTCTTC. It is translated as CASSYATSGANNEQFF. The chain links TRBV2 to TRBJ2-1; 9 positions match TRBD2. J lost 5 bases, V lost 5 bases, and 10 bases had no gene match. There are 16 residues in the CDR3. Per germline, CDR1 SNHLY and CDR2 FYNNEI.

The chain employs TRBV25-1 and TRBJ2-5; TRBD2 matches 13 bases. Germline CDR1 is MGHDK and CDR2 is SYGVNS. This CDR3 region has 16 residues. Trimming removed 4 bases from V and 2 bases from J; junction bases left unmatched: 4. The CDR3 region has the DNA TGTGCCAGCAGTGCAGGGACTAGCGGGGCACAAGAGACCCAGTACTTC. Protein: CASSAGTSGAQETQYF.

CDR3 DNA: TGTGCCTGGGCAAGGGGGTTACACTATGGCTACACCTTC. Encoded protein: CAWARGLHYGYTF. The genes are TRBV30 and TRBJ1-2; tentatively, D is TRBD1 (6 bases). Germline CDR1 is GTSNPN and CDR2 is SVGIG (reference sequence). The V end lost 5 bases, the J end lost 3 bases, and 13 bases lay between the germline ends. The CDR3 sequence is 13 residues long.

The chain combines TRBV6-5 with TRBJ1-2, with 7 bases fitting TRBD1. This CDR3 comprises 15 residues. Germline CDR1 reads MNHEY; CDR2 reads SVGAGI. J gave up 4 bases and V 0 bases, and 5 bases lay outside the gene matches. This chain's CDR3 is CASSYSPGQIYGYTF. The CDR3 nucleotides read TGTGCCAGCAGTTACTCCCCGGGACAGATCTATGGCTACACCTTC.

The gene calls are TRBV7-3 and TRBJ2-1; 11 bases line up with TRBD2. Germline CDR1 SGHTA, CDR2 FQGTGA. V shed 5 bases, J shed 12 bases, and the junction held 12 bases outside the gene matches. The CDR3 extends over 15 amino acids. CDR3 in DNA: TGTGCCAGCAGCATGACTAGCGGGGACACCAAAGGGCAGTTCTTC. Its translation is CASSMTSGDTKGQFF.

The V and J genes are TRBV6-5 and TRBJ1-1, with a possible D match to TRBD1 (5 bases). This CDR3 region has 14 residues. V lost 6 bases and J lost 0, with 11 bases in between. Germline CDR1 MNHEY, CDR2 SVGAGI. CDR3 protein: CASRVRDLNTEAFF. Written as DNA, the CDR3 is TGTGCCAGCAGGGTCCGGGACTTGAACACTGAAGCTTTCTTT.

The chain carries TRBV19 and TRBJ2-1; 10 bases line up with TRBD2. CDR1 LNHDA and CDR2 SQIVND come from the germline V gene (reference sequence). V shed 8 bases and J 5 bases; nucleotides not matched to a gene: 15. This CDR3 is built from 17 residues. The CDR3 DNA sequence: TGTGCCAGTCGGGGCCCCATAGCGGGGGGAAGGAACAATGAGCAGTTCTTC. Its protein product is CASRGPIAGGRNNEQFF.

The genes are TRBV3-1 (or the pseudogene TRBV3-2) and TRBJ1-2; D remains unclear. With 3 bases removed from V and 3 bases from J, the gap between germline ends came to 8 bases. CDR1 LGHDT and CDR2 YNNKEL come from the germline V gene (reference sequence). CDR3 size: 13 residues. CDR3 loop: CASSHAGDYGYTF. The CDR3 nucleotides are TGTGCCAGCAGCCATGCGGGAGACTATGGCTACACCTTC.

The chain uses TRBV6-5 and TRBJ2-2; 9 positions match TRBD1. V dropped 4 bases and J dropped 5; count of bases not matched to a gene: 8. Germline-derived CDR1 and CDR2 are MNHEY and SVGAGI. The CDR3 runs to 16 residues. This CDR3 is CASSFGTGLFTGELFF. The CDR3 DNA reads TGTGCCAGCAGTTTCGGGACAGGGTTGTTTACCGGGGAGCTGTTTTTT.

The chain joins TRBV6-5 to TRBJ1-2, with TRBD1 matching over 8 bases. The trim removed 5 bases at V and 6 bases at J, leaving 5 bases unmatched. This CDR3 has 13 residues. Germline V lookup: CDR1 MNHEY, CDR2 SVGAGI. CDR3 loop: CASSRRQGHGYTF. The CDR3 DNA sequence: TGTGCCAGCAGTCGCCGACAGGGGCATGGCTACACCTTC.

The chain links TRBV2 to TRBJ1-4; the D is unclear. V gave up 3 bases and J gave up 9 bases, with 11 bases separating them. This CDR3 is 13 amino acids long. CDR1 and CDR2 (germline): SNHLY, FYNNEI. Written as DNA, the CDR3 is TGTGCCAGCAGTGATTTATCGGGGAAAAAACTGTTTTTT. It translates to CASSDLSGKKLFF. The full variable domain, its missing parts supplied by reference TRBV2 and TRBJ1-4, is EPEVTQTPSHQVTQMGQEVILRCVPISNHLYFYWYRQILGQKVEFLVSFYNNEISEKSEIFDDQFSVERPDGSNFTLKIRSTKLEDSAMYFCASSDLSGKKLFFGSGTQLSVL.

This clone is a singleton in its sample. V usage is TRBV7-2 and J usage is TRBJ1-5; D is undetermined. This CDR3 spans 14 amino acids. Per the germline V gene, CDR1 is SGHTA and CDR2 is FQGNSA. Trimming left V 0 bases short and J 1 base short, with 4 bases between. For the CDR3, the DNA is TGTGCCAGCAGCTTAGCGGTCAGCAATCAGCCCCAGCATTTT. Amino acid sequence: CASSLAVSNQPQHF.

This chain connects TRBV5-6 to TRBJ2-3; tentatively, D is TRBD2 (6 bases). Germline V gene data show CDR1 as SGHDT and CDR2 as YYEEEE. This CDR3 is built from 16 residues. With 0 bases removed from V and 2 bases from J, the gap between germline ends came to 13 bases. CDR3 in amino acids: CASSLANGLPTDTQYF. As DNA, the CDR3 is TGTGCCAGCAGCTTGGCCAACGGACTACCCACAGATACGCAGTATTTT.

This clone was seen just once. The chain employs TRBV27 and TRBJ1-6; TRBD1 is a possible D gene (6 bases). Germline V gene lookup returns CDR1 MNHEY and CDR2 SMNVEV (reference sequence). CDR3 length: 17 residues. The germline V and J ends were trimmed by 1 base and 6 bases, with 16 bases remaining between them. CDR3 sequence reads: CASSLYPGGRSNSPLHF. In DNA form, the CDR3 reads TGTGCCAGCAGTTTATATCCTGGGGGGCGGAGTAATTCACCCCTCCACTTT.

The chain has TRBV7-2 and TRBJ1-5; D perhaps matches TRBD1 (5 bases). CDR3 length: 15 residues. V shed 5 bases and J shed 0 bases, with 11 bases lying between them. Germline V gives CDR1 SGHTA, CDR2 FQGNSA. CDR3 region: CASSIDSYSNQPQHF. The CDR3 coding sequence is TGTGCCAGCAGCATAGACAGTTATAGCAATCAGCCCCAGCATTTT.

This chain uses TRBV20-1 with TRBJ1-6; possibly TRBD1 for D (6 bases). V was pared by 3 bases and J by 7 bases, with 10 bases between. This CDR3 region has 13 residues. Per the germline V gene, CDR1 is DFQATT and CDR2 is SNEGSKA (reference sequence). The CDR3 spells CSASSTGNSPLHF. For the CDR3, the DNA is TGCAGTGCTAGTTCCACAGGGAATTCACCCCTCCACTTT.

This rearrangement joins TRBV7-2 to TRBJ2-5; possibly TRBD1 for D (6 bases). Germline V lookup: CDR1 SGHTA, CDR2 FQGNSA. The CDR3 consists of 14 residues. V lost 5 bases and J lost 2, with 12 bases in between. The CDR3 is CASSQGHSQETQYF. The CDR3, as DNA: TGTGCCAGCAGCCAGGGACACTCACAAGAGACCCAGTACTTC.

The chain carries TRBV5-4 and TRBJ2-7; TRBD1 aligns across 9 bases. Trimming took 4 bases from V and 4 from J; bases not matched to a gene: 9. This CDR3 has 15 amino acids. The germline CDR1 and CDR2 sequences are SGHNT and YYREEE (reference sequence). This CDR3 reads CASSDRTGVLYEQYF. For the CDR3, the DNA is TGTGCCAGCAGCGACCGGACAGGGGTTTTGTACGAGCAGTACTTC.